This T cell receptor (beta chain) was sequenced in a study of blood T cell repertoires in COVID-19. The cohort comprised adults aged 18 to 89 years residing in under 30 US areas. The protocol was immunoSEQ multiplex PCR, while the TCRdb copy is restricted to in-frame clones and leaves out a portion. Of some 340,000 clones in the sample, 85% to 95% were seen once. Germline values: CDR1 DFQATT, CDR2 SNEGSKA (reference sequence). This CDR3 is 11 amino acids long. With 1 base removed from V and 6 bases from J, the gap between germline ends came to 5 bases. This clonotype was sampled from a woman between 25 and 40 years old who had been exposed to COVID-19. J is TRBJ2-3 and V is TRBV20-1; tentatively, D is TRBD2 (5 bases). Material: PBMCs or T cells enriched from blood (not recorded which). The CDR3 DNA follows: TGCAGTGCTAGAGGAGGGGATACGCAGTATTTT. Translating it yields CSARGGDTQYF.